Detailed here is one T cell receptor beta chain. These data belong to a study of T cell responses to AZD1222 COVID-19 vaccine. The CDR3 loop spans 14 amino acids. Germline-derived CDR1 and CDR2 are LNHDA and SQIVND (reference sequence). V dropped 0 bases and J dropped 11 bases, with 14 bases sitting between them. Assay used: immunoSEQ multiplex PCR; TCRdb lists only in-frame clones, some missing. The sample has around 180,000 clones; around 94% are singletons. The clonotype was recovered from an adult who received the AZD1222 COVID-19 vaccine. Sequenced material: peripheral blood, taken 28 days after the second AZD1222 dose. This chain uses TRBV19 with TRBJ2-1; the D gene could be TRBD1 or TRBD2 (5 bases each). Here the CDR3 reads CASSIDRGYPKQFF. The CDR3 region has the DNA TGTGCCAGTAGTATAGATCGGGGCTACCCCAAGCAGTTCTTC.